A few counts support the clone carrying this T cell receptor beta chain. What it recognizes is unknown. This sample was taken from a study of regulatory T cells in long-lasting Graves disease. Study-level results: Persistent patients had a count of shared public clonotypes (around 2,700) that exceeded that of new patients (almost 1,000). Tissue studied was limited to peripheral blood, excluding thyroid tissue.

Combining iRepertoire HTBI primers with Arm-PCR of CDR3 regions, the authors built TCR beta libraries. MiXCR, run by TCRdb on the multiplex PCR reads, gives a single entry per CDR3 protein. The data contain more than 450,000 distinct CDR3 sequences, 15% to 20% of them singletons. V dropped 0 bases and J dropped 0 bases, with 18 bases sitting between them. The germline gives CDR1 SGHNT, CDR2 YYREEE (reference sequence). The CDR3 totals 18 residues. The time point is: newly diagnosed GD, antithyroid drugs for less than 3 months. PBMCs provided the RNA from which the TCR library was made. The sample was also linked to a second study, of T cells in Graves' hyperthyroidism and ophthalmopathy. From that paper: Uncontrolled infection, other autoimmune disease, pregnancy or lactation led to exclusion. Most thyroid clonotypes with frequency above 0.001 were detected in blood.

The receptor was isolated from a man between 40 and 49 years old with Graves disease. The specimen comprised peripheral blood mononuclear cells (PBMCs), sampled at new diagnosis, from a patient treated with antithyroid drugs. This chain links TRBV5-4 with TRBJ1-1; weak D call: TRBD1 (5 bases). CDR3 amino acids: CASSLAGRAGHMNTEAFF. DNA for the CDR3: TGTGCCAGCAGCTTGGCGGGCAGGGCAGGACATATGAACACTGAAGCTTTCTTT.